This entry lists 8 T cell receptor beta chains sequenced from one sample in a study of blood T cell repertoires in COVID-19 (dated by TCRdb to the early 2020s). Receptor amplification or capture employed the immunoSEQ multiplex PCR assay. This immuneACCESS table, as held by TCRdb, lists in-frame sequences with V and J called but not all clones. Of the missing ones, under half trace to an unresolved V gene in checked studies; the others have no known cause. A total of roughly 180,000 clones appear in this sample, roughly 90% of them only once. The top ten hold under 25% of the sample. The sample comprised peripheral blood. The source is a man between 65 and 79 years old with active or convalescent COVID-19.

This clone occurred a few times. The chain recombines TRBV11-3 with TRBJ1-1; 8 nucleotides align to TRBD1. J was trimmed by 7 bases and V by 4 bases; bases with no gene match: 11. This CDR3 region has 15 residues. Germline CDR1 and CDR2: SGHNT and YENEEA. The CDR3 DNA reads TGTGCCAGCAGCTCTGGACAGGGAGATAGCGGTGAAGCTTTCTTT. Its translation is CASSSGQGDSGEAFF.

This chain uses TRBV7-6 with TRBJ2-2; perhaps TRBD1 as D (6 bases). The germline V gene has CDR1 SGHVS and CDR2 FNYEAQ. The CDR3 length is 16 residues. V gave up 0 bases and J gave up 1 base, with 9 bases separating them. CDR3 residues: CASSLAPQGNTGELFF. DNA for the CDR3: TGTGCCAGCAGCTTAGCTCCACAGGGGAACACCGGGGAGCTGTTTTTT. Based on the CDR3 plus reference TRBV7-6 and TRBJ2-2, the full variable domain is GAGVSQSPRYKVTKRGQDVALRCDPISGHVSLYWYRQALGQGPEFLTYFNYEAQQDKSGLPNDRFSAERPEGSISTLTIQRTEQRDSAMYRCASSLAPQGNTGELFFGEGSRLTVL.

This rearrangement joins TRBV19 to TRBJ2-1, with TRBD2 matching 7 bases. The CDR3 has 15 amino acids. The J segment lost 7 bases and the V segment lost 3 bases, leaving 9 bases of the junction unmatched. Germline CDR1 and CDR2: LNHDA and SQIVND (reference sequence). The CDR3 here is CASSILAAAENEQFF. CDR3 DNA: TGTGCCAGTAGTATTCTAGCGGCGGCTGAGAATGAGCAGTTCTTC.

The J gene is TRBJ1-5, the V gene TRBV24-1; TRBD1 agrees at 8 bases. This CDR3 region has 14 residues. V shed 3 bases, J shed 7 bases, and the junction held 4 bases outside the gene matches. Germline V lookup: CDR1 KGHDR, CDR2 SFDVKD. In DNA form, the CDR3 reads TGTGCCACCAGTGATGCCCAGGGGGCACAGCCCCAGCATTTT. As protein: CATSDAQGAQPQHF.

CDR3 sequence reads: CASSVVAGLSTDTQYF. The CDR3 nucleotides are TGCGCCAGCAGCGTAGTAGCGGGCCTTAGCACAGATACGCAGTATTTT. V gene TRBV5-1 combines with J gene TRBJ2-3, with TRBD2 identical over 7 bases. There are 16 residues in the CDR3. The germline gives CDR1 SGHRS, CDR2 YFSETQ. The V gene end was trimmed by 4 bases and the J gene end by 0 bases; junction bases not matched to a gene: 8.

V is TRBV3-1 (or the pseudogene TRBV3-2) and J is TRBJ2-7, with D possibly matching TRBD2 (7 bases). Trimming stripped 0 bases from V and 6 bases from J, with 21 bases between. The CDR3 contains 17 residues. Germline assignment: CDR1 LGHDT and CDR2 YNNKEL (reference sequence). CDR3 in amino acids: CASSQDSPATGGREQYF. CDR3 coding DNA: TGTGCCAGCAGCCAAGATTCCCCGGCCACGGGGGGCCGCGAGCAGTACTTC.

To note about this clone: The identical CDR3 is also encoded by other nucleotide sequences in the sample. This sequence joins TRBV12-3 or TRBV12-4 and TRBJ1-1, with D perhaps TRBD1 (5 bases). Trimming pared 2 bases from V and 6 bases from J, leaving 10 bases between. This CDR3 region has 13 residues. This chain's CDR3 is CASSLRGTAEAFF. Here the CDR3 DNA reads TGTGCCAGCAGTTTAAGGGGTACCGCTGAAGCTTTCTTT.

V is TRBV11-2 and J is TRBJ1-5; TRBD1 matches 9 bases. The V segment lost 5 bases and the J segment 1 base; nucleotides outside the gene matches: 3. Germline CDR1 and CDR2: SGHAT and FQNNGV. This CDR3 has 15 residues. CDR3 region: CASSPQGASNQPQHF. For the CDR3, the DNA is TGTGCCAGCAGCCCACAGGGGGCGAGCAATCAGCCCCAGCATTTT.